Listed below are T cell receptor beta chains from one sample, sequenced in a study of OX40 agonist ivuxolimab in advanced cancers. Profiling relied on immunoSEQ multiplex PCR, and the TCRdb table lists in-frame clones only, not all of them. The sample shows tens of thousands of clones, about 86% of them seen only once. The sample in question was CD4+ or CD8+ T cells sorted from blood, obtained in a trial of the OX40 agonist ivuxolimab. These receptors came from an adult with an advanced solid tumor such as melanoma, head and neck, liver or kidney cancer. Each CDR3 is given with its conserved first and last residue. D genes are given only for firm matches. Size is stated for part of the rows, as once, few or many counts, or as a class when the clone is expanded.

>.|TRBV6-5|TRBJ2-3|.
CASRLALPSTDTQYF
TGTGCCAGCAGGCTAGCGCTGCCTAGCACAGATACGCAGTATTTT
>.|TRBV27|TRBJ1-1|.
CASSLGGAYAEAFF
TGTGCCAGCAGTTTGGGGGGCGCATACGCTGAAGCTTTCTTT
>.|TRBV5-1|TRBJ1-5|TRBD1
CASSPGTGGAAQPQHF
TGCGCCAGCAGCCCAGGGACAGGGGGCGCCGCTCAGCCCCAGCATTTT
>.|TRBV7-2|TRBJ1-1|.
CASSPVGVNTEAFF
TGTGCCAGCAGCCCGGTAGGGGTTAACACTGAAGCTTTCTTT
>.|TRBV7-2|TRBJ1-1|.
CASSNGPANTEAFF
TGTGCCAGCAGCAACGGACCGGCGAACACTGAAGCTTTCTTT
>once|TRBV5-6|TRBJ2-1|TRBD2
CASRRGLGAPEQFF
TGTGCCAGCAGACGGGGACTAGGGGCTCCTGAGCAGTTCTTC
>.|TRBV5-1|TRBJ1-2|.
CASSVGPNYGYTF
TGCGCCAGCAGCGTCGGACCGAACTATGGCTACACCTTC
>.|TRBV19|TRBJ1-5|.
CASSIDGGGGNQPQHF
TGTGCCAGTAGTATAGATGGAGGGGGTGGCAATCAGCCCCAGCATTTT
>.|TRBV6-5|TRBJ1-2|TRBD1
CASSTGTGPLGYTF
TGTGCCAGCAGCACCGGGACAGGGCCTCTTGGCTACACCTTC
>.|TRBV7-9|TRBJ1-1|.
CASSQGLWNTEAFF
TGTGCCAGCAGCCAGGGACTCTGGAACACTGAAGCTTTCTTT
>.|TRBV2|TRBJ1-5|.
CASSRREGQPQHF
TGTGCCAGCAGTCGCAGGGAAGGACAGCCCCAGCATTTT
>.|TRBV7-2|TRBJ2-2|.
CASSLAGGPAGELFF
TGTGCCAGCAGCTTAGCGGGGGGGCCGGCCGGGGAGCTGTTTTTT
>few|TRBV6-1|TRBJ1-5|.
CASRQTGSGNQPQHF
TGTGCCAGCAGACAGACAGGATCTGGCAATCAGCCCCAGCATTTT
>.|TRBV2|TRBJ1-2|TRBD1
CASTRQTGAHGYTF
TGTGCCAGCACCAGACAGACAGGGGCCCATGGCTACACCTTC
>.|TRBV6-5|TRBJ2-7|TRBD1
CASRASTRTGVEQYF
TGTGCCAGCAGGGCCTCTACCAGGACAGGCGTCGAGCAGTACTTC
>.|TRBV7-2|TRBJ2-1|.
CASSLVKYNEQFF
TGTGCCAGCAGCTTGGTGAAGTACAATGAGCAGTTCTTC
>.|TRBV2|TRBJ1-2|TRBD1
CASSGDREWGYTF
TGTGCCAGCAGCGGGGACAGGGAATGGGGCTACACCTTC
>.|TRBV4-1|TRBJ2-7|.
CASSQVGVGEQYF
TGCGCCAGCAGCCAAGTCGGGGTCGGGGAGCAGTACTTC
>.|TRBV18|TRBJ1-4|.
CASSPSLQAEKLFF
TGTGCCAGCTCACCAAGTTTACAGGCTGAAAAACTGTTTTTT
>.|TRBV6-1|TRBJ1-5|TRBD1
CASSDPDRGLIGNQPQHF
TGTGCCAGCAGTGATCCGGACAGGGGGTTGATCGGCAATCAGCCCCAGCATTTT
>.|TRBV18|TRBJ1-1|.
CASSVTRELANTEAFF
TGTGCCAGCTCCGTGACGAGGGAACTTGCGAACACTGAAGCTTTCTTT
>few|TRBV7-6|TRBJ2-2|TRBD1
CASSRRGTGGAGHTGELFF
TGTGCCAGCTCCAGACGCGGGACAGGGGGCGCGGGCCACACCGGGGAGCTGTTTTTT